This record looks at one TCR beta chain sequence and its context. Its antigen is currently unknown. The entry originates in a study of T cells after posttransplantation cyclophosphamide. Findings and limits, study-wide: TRB clonality was highly associated with recipient CMV seropositivity and reactivation. Later post-transplant blood repertoires were often dominated by donor CD8+ memory clones. TRB overlap between skin or GI tissue T cells and blood was limited.

The protocol was immunoSEQ multiplex PCR, while the TCRdb copy is restricted to in-frame clones and leaves out a portion. There are some 9,000 clones in the sample; about 83% occur only once, and 20% to 25% lies in the top ten. Germline V gene data show CDR1 as LNHDA and CDR2 as SQIVND (reference sequence). The junction had 9 bases not matched to a gene; V was cut back by 4 bases and J by 4 bases. The CDR3 contains 15 residues. Busulfan-fludarabine conditioning, marrow transplant, and cyclophosphamide on days +3 and +4 were administered. This chain connects TRBV19 to TRBJ1-2, with TRBD1 identical over 7 bases. The clonotype was recovered from a female patient aged 40 to 55 who received an allogeneic stem cell transplant from an unrelated donor, was CMV-positive, and had no GVHD. Some T cells may have originated in the graft donor. The sequences come from PBMCs, collected after allogeneic stem cell transplant with posttransplant cyclophosphamide. The CDR3 bases are TGTGCCAGTAGTACAAGACAGGGTGAGATCTATGGCTACACCTTC. Protein: CASSTRQGEIYGYTF.